This T cell receptor (beta chain) was found in a study of blood T cell repertoires in COVID-19. Whole-study context: Italy, Spain and the United States were the sources of the convalescent and acute COVID-19 samples. In each case, the material was cDNA or gDNA derived from T cells, B-cell-depleted T cells, or PBMCs.

How the authors handled the data: Reference gene primer amplification yielded estimated nucleated cell counts. Clones were read by immunoSEQ multiplex PCR, and TCRdb kept only the in-frame ones, dropping some. V, J and clone size are those of that table, while D and trimming were read from the DNA. The top ten hold more than 13% of the sample, which has more than 45,000 clones, approximately 82% seen once. Trimming cost V 5 bases and J 2 bases, with 12 bases left between them. The CDR3 consists of 14 residues. Germline assignment: CDR1 MNHEY and CDR2 SVGEGT. The TCR was taken from a human donor in a cohort sampled during active COVID-19. The chain links TRBV6-2 or TRBV6-3 to TRBJ1-1; D is unclear. Material: peripheral blood. CDR3 protein: CASSTAGTNTEAFF. CDR3 in DNA: TGTGCCAGCAGTACGGCGGGCACCAACACTGAAGCTTTCTTT.